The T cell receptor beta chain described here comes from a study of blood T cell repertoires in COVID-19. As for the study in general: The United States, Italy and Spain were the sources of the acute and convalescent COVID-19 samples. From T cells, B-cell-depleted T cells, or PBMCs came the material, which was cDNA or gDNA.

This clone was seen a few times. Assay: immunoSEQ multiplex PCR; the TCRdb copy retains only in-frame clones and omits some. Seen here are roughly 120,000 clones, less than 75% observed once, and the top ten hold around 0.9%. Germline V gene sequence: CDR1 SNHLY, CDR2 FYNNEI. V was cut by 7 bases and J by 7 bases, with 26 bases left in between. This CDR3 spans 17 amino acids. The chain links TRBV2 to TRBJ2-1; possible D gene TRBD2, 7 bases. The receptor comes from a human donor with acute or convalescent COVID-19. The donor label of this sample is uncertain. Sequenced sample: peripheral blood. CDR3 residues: CASTPAVWGGAGNEQFF. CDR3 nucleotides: TGTGCCAGCACCCCAGCGGTTTGGGGGGGGGCGGGGAATGAGCAGTTCTTC.